A selection of T cell receptor beta chains follows, all from one sample in a study of early T cells in non-severe SARS-CoV-2 infection. TCRdb passed the 5' RACE reads through MiXCR, listing each CDR3 protein once. The profile shows roughly 69,000 distinct CDR3 sequences, 9% to 10% of them singletons. The source material was whole blood, sampled at baseline. The receptors were sampled from an adult who was a healthcare worker with PCR-confirmed SARS-CoV-2 infection or an uninfected control (not recorded which). CDR3s include the opening cysteine and the closing phenylalanine or tryptophan. A D gene is named only where the DNA matches it firmly. Clone size is stated in some rows and not others, as once, few, many or a class when expanded.

abundance	j_gene	v_gene	d_gene	CDR3nt	CDR3aa
few	TRBJ2-3	TRBV12-3/TRBV12-4	NA	TGTGCCAGCAGTCCCCGGGAAGCGTTACGATCCTGGGGCACAGATACGCAGTATTTT	CASSPREALRSWGTDTQYF
few	TRBJ2-7	TRBV4-1	NA	TGCGCCAGCAGCCAAGATCGGGCTAGCTCCTACGAGCAGTACTTC	CASSQDRASSYEQYF
NA	TRBJ2-1	TRBV7-2	TRBD2	TGTGCCAGCAGCACCCGGGACTACTATTACAATGAGCAGTTCTTC	CASSTRDYYYNEQFF
NA	TRBJ2-3	TRBV27	NA	TGTGCCAGCGGGGTTTTAGTGACAGATACGCAGTATTTT	CASGVLVTDTQYF
NA	TRBJ2-1	TRBV19	TRBD2	TGTGCCAGTACGGCCAGCGGGAGGAGCTGGGCCTACAATGAGCAGTTCTTC	CASTASGRSWAYNEQFF
NA	TRBJ2-2	TRBV11-2	NA	TGTGCCAGTAAGAGAGGGACGAACACCGGGGAGCTGTTTTTT	CASKRGTNTGELFF
few	TRBJ2-1	TRBV7-2	TRBD1	TGTGCCAGCAGACACAGGGACAGCCCTGGGAATGAGCAGTTCTTC	CASRHRDSPGNEQFF
NA	TRBJ2-7	TRBV24-1	TRBD1	TGTGCCACCAGTGATTCCCACAGGGGCCCCAACTACGAGCAGTACTTC	CATSDSHRGPNYEQYF
NA	TRBJ2-3	TRBV11-2	TRBD2	TGTGCCAGCAGCTTGGCGGGAGTGAGAGATACGCAGTATTTT	CASSLAGVRDTQYF
many	TRBJ2-4	TRBV7-9	TRBD1	TGTGCCAGCAGCCTGACAGGACAGGGGAGAAACATTCAGTACTTC	CASSLTGQGRNIQYF
NA	TRBJ2-7	TRBV27	TRBD2	TGTGCCAGCAGTTGGGGGACTACCTACGAGCAGTACTTC	CASSWGTTYEQYF
many	TRBJ2-7	TRBV24-1	NA	TGTGCCACCAGTGATTCGGGGGAATACGAGCAGTACTTC	CATSDSGEYEQYF
many	TRBJ2-5	TRBV6-1	NA	TGTGCCAGCAGAGCACCGGCCAAAGGGGAGACCCAGTACTTC	CASRAPAKGETQYF
NA	TRBJ1-6	TRBV25-1	NA	TGTGCCAGCAGTGAGACCCACGATATGGCCCTCCACTTT	CASSETHDMALHF
NA	TRBJ1-4	TRBV28	NA	TGTGCCAGCAGGCCCACAGGGACAACTAATGAAAAACTGTTTTTT	CASRPTGTTNEKLFF
NA	TRBJ2-3	TRBV5-1	TRBD1	TGCGCCAGCAGCTTGGACCACTTCAGGGGGCGCACAGATACGCAGTATTTT	CASSLDHFRGRTDTQYF
many	TRBJ2-3	TRBV7-3	NA	TGTGCCAGCAGCTTAACCGGGAGCACAGATACGCAGTATTTT	CASSLTGSTDTQYF
NA	TRBJ2-1	TRBV5-1	TRBD2	TGCGCCAGCAGCCCCGGACTAGCGGGTCCAGATGAGCAGTTCTTC	CASSPGLAGPDEQFF